The text below deals with one TCR beta chain. These data are taken from a study of shared clonotypes between healthy human individuals. Selected positively for CCR7 and CD45RO-negative, naive CD8 cells excluded terminally differentiated effector memory CD45RA+ cells. Germline trimming cut 2 bases from V and 3 bases from J; bases unmatched to any gene: 10. CDR3 size: 17 residues. The germline V gene has CDR1 MGHRA and CDR2 YSYEKL. Libraries were prepared by immunoSEQ multiplex PCR; TCRdb keeps only in-frame clonotypes and omits some of them. The repertoire holds about 2 million clones, with approximately 94% as singletons.

The rearrangement links TRBV4-1 to TRBJ2-3; 8 nucleotides align to TRBD1. The sequenced sample was naive CD8+ T cells sorted from blood. The clonotype was recovered from a man aged 18-30 years in good health. CDR3 sequence: CASSQFPGGAGTDTQYF. Here the CDR3 DNA reads TGCGCCAGCAGCCAATTTCCAGGGGGCGCGGGTACAGATACGCAGTATTTT.